These 8 T cell receptor beta chains were all obtained from the same sample, sequenced in a study of T cell responses to AZD1222 COVID-19 vaccine. Repertoires were generated with immunoSEQ multiplex PCR, while TCRdb's copy carries only in-frame clones and drops some. The sample comprises roughly 200,000 clones, 90% to 95% of which are singletons, and 1.5% to 2% rests with the top ten. The specimen comprised peripheral blood, sampled 28 days after the second AZD1222 dose. The source is an adult who received the AZD1222 COVID-19 vaccine.

For the CDR3, the DNA is TGTGCCAGCAGCCGCCTTAGCGGGGGTACCTACAATGAGCAGTTCTTC. Protein sequence: CASSRLSGGTYNEQFF. This chain links TRBV7-2 with TRBJ2-1, with 9 bases matching TRBD2. V shed 5 bases and J 2 bases; nucleotides not matched to a gene: 7. The germline V gene encodes CDR1 SGHTA and CDR2 FQGNSA. This CDR3 has 16 amino acids. The complete variable domain, with remaining parts taken from reference TRBV7-2 and TRBJ2-1, reads GAGVSQSPSNKVTEKGKDVELRCDPISGHTALYWYRQSLGQGLEFLIYFQGNSAPDKSGLPSDRFSAERTGGSVSTLTIQRTQQEDSAVYLCASSRLSGGTYNEQFFGPGTRLTVL.

The rearrangement joins TRBV6-1 to TRBJ1-2; 10 nucleotides match TRBD1. The CDR3 has 16 amino acids. The germline V gene encodes CDR1 MNHNS and CDR2 SASEGT. V was clipped by 4 bases and J by 7 bases; unmatched bases: 12. DNA of the CDR3: TGTGCCAGCAGTGTACTCGGGACAGGGGAGTCAGGTGGCTACACCTTC. Amino acid sequence: CASSVLGTGESGGYTF.

This sequence joins TRBV19 and TRBJ1-2; D not resolved. V shed 5 bases and J shed 4 bases, with 11 bases lying between them. This CDR3 has 13 residues. Germline V lookup: CDR1 LNHDA, CDR2 SQIVND (reference sequence). The CDR3 spells CASSRSESYGYTF. In DNA form, the CDR3 reads TGTGCCAGTAGTCGGTCAGAATCCTATGGCTACACCTTC.

V is TRBV6-5 and J is TRBJ2-7; D is tentatively TRBD1 or TRBD2 (5 bases each). The V end lost 6 bases, the J end lost 2 bases, and 8 bases lay between the germline ends. The CDR3 is 12 amino acids. Germline-derived CDR1 and CDR2 are MNHEY and SVGAGI. CDR3 residues: CASRQGPYEQYF. The DNA of the CDR3 is TGTGCCAGCAGGCAGGGACCCTACGAGCAGTACTTC.

This chain uses TRBV25-1 with TRBJ1-2; 8 bases align to TRBD1. The CDR3 totals 14 residues. Germline values: CDR1 MGHDK, CDR2 SYGVNS. With 7 bases clipped from V and 7 bases from J, the junction kept 11 bases outside the gene matches. CDR3 amino acids: CASMAGGNLGGYTF. In DNA form, the CDR3 reads TGTGCCAGCATGGCAGGGGGCAATTTAGGTGGCTACACCTTC.

The V call is TRBV7-9, the J call TRBJ2-2; tentatively, D is TRBD2 (5 bases). The CDR3 runs to 16 residues. From germline, CDR1 is SEHNR and CDR2 FQNEAQ (reference sequence). V lost 5 bases, J lost 3 bases, and 16 bases lay in between. The CDR3 protein is CASSPYTGLYTGELFF. In nucleotides, the CDR3 is TGTGCCAGCAGCCCGTACACCGGACTGTACACCGGGGAGCTGTTTTTT.

V usage is TRBV5-6 and J usage is TRBJ1-2; no clear D gene. V was trimmed by 3 bases and J by 5 bases, leaving 20 bases between them. Germline loops: CDR1 SGHDT, CDR2 YYEEEE. The CDR3 contains 16 residues. CDR3 nucleotide sequence: TGTGCCAGCAGCTCCCCCGGACTCTCCAACCTATATGGCTACACCTTC. Translating it yields CASSSPGLSNLYGYTF.

The V gene is TRBV19, the J gene TRBJ2-6, with D perhaps given as TRBD1 or TRBD2 (5 bases each). The CDR3 totals 17 residues. V lost 5 bases, J lost 4 bases, and 18 bases lay in between. The V gene's germline CDR1 is LNHDA and CDR2 SQIVND (reference sequence). The CDR3 bases are TGTGCCAGTAGTGAACCGGGACGAGGCGGGGGGGCCAACGTCCTGACTTTC. This codes for CASSEPGRGGGANVLTF.